Described below is a single T cell receptor (beta chain) sequence and its context. Generated by immunoSEQ multiplex PCR, the TCRdb table keeps only in-frame clones and is missing some. This table holds 90,000 to 120,000 clones, about 94% found once. The record originates from a study of T cell changes during pregnancy in multiple sclerosis. Trimming took 5 bases from V and 3 from J; bases not matched to a gene: 9. This CDR3 has 16 residues. Germline V lookup: CDR1 SGHAT, CDR2 FQNNGV. The chain links TRBV11-2 to TRBJ2-2; 7 bases map to TRBD2. The receptor's source is a female donor with multiple sclerosis, enrolled in a pregnancy study. The input for sequencing was peripheral blood, taken before pregnancy. The CDR3 protein is CASSRGTILYTGELFF. The CDR3 DNA reads as TGTGCCAGCAGCCGTGGGACTATCCTCTACACCGGGGAGCTGTTTTTT. Full variable domain (missing parts from reference TRBV11-2 and TRBJ2-2): EAGVAQSPRYKIIEKRQSVAFWCNPISGHATLYWYQQILGQGPKLLIQFQNNGVVDDSQLPKDRFSAERLKGVDSTLKIQPAKLEDSAVYLCASSRGTILYTGELFFGEGSRLTVL.